Below are 29 T cell receptor beta chains sequenced from a single sample in a study of cytomegalovirus exposure and HLA in healthy donors. The PCR was carried out with 60 Vbeta primers and 13 Jbeta primers. Using immunoSEQ multiplex PCR, the repertoire was profiled, and TCRdb retains in-frame clones only, with some absent. Its table lists 96,000 or so clones. The sample comprised PBMCs. All receptors come from a woman aged 30 to 39 in good health and CMV-seronegative.

DNA for the CDR3: TGTGCCAGCAGTTACCCTGGGACAGGGGCCACTGAAGCTTTCTTT. It translates to CASSYPGTGATEAFF. The chain recombines TRBV6-5 with TRBJ1-1, with 10 bases matching TRBD1. The CDR3 sequence is 15 residues long. CDR1 MNHEY and CDR2 SVGAGI come from the germline V gene. V was clipped by 2 bases and J by 4 bases; unmatched bases: 4.

This sequence joins TRBV27 and TRBJ2-7; D unclear. This CDR3 comprises 13 residues. V dropped 3 bases and J dropped 1 base, with 7 bases sitting between them. Germline CDR1 reads MNHEY; CDR2 reads SMNVEV (reference sequence). DNA of the CDR3: TGTGCCAGCAGTTTGGTCAGGTCCTACGAGCAGTACTTC. This codes for CASSLVRSYEQYF.

The chain joins TRBV11-3 to TRBJ2-5, with 14 positions matching TRBD2. This CDR3 region has 16 residues. CDR1 is SGHNT, CDR2 YENEEA, per germline. V lost 5 bases, J lost 4 bases, and 6 bases stayed unmatched. CDR3 nucleotides: TGTGCCAGCAGCCCCGGGACTAGCGGGGGTGGAGAGACCCAGTACTTC. Translation gives CASSPGTSGGGETQYF.

The CDR3 sequence: CASSEGLATDTQYF. CDR3 in DNA: TGTGCCAGCAGTGAAGGGCTAGCAACAGATACGCAGTATTTT. The gene calls are TRBV6-1 and TRBJ2-3; perhaps TRBD2 as D (5 bases). This CDR3 contains 14 residues. The V gene lost 1 base and the J gene lost 3 bases, with 8 bases spanning the gap. Germline V gene data show CDR1 as MNHNS and CDR2 as SASEGT.

The chain has TRBV7-2 and TRBJ2-5; D is uncertain. The CDR3 has 13 residues. With 6 bases removed from V and 0 bases from J, the gap between germline ends came to 8 bases. Germline V lookup: CDR1 SGHTA, CDR2 FQGNSA. In nucleotides, the CDR3 is TGTGCCAGCAGAATGGCTTACCAAGAGACCCAGTACTTC. Translated: CASRMAYQETQYF.

The chain combines TRBV19 with TRBJ2-2; D uncertain. The CDR3 loop spans 13 amino acids. The V and J ends lost 8 bases and 5 bases respectively, with 12 bases between them. Germline loops: CDR1 LNHDA, CDR2 SQIVND (reference sequence). CDR3 loop: CASLGRGTGELFF. DNA for the CDR3: TGTGCCAGTCTGGGTAGAGGAACCGGGGAGCTGTTTTTT.

V gene TRBV6-5 combines with J gene TRBJ2-5; no reliable D call. The ends were cut back, 0 bases at V and 1 base at J, with 9 bases in the middle. CDR1 MNHEY and CDR2 SVGAGI come from the germline V gene. The CDR3 consists of 15 residues. The DNA for the CDR3 is TGTGCCAGCAGTTACTCGACCGGGTTCCAAGAGACCCAGTACTTC. It encodes CASSYSTGFQETQYF.

CDR3 loop: CASSLRDSNTEAFF. The CDR3 nucleotides read TGTGCCAGCAGCCTGAGGGACAGTAACACTGAAGCTTTCTTT. The J gene is TRBJ1-1, the V gene TRBV13, with 7 bases identical to TRBD1. The length of the CDR3 is 14 residues. CDR1 PRHDT and CDR2 FYEKMQ come from the germline V gene (reference sequence). Unmatched junction bases numbered 5, after V lost 5 bases and J lost 2 bases. The variable domain in full, completed from reference TRBV13 and TRBJ1-1, reads AAGVIQSPRHLIKEKRETATLKCYPIPRHDTVYWYQQGPGQDPQFLISFYEKMQSDKGSIPDRFSAQQFSDYHSELNMSSLELGDSALYFCASSLRDSNTEAFFGQGTRLTVV.

V usage is TRBV10-3 and J usage is TRBJ2-5, with D unclear. The length of the CDR3 is 11 residues. Germline CDR1 and CDR2: ENHRY and SYGVKD. The ends were cut back, 10 bases at V and 5 bases at J, with 11 bases in the middle. The CDR3: CATRDMETQYF. The CDR3 coding sequence is TGTGCCACCAGAGACATGGAGACCCAGTACTTC.

The chain uses TRBV13 and TRBJ1-1; the D is unclear. Trimming shortened V by 5 bases and J by 1 base, and 11 bases separated the two germline ends. Germline CDR1 is PRHDT and CDR2 is FYEKMQ (reference sequence). The CDR3 runs 14 residues. The CDR3 sequence: CASSPRLGNTEAFF. CDR3 nucleotides: TGTGCCAGCAGCCCGAGGCTAGGGAACACTGAAGCTTTCTTT.

The chain links TRBV6-1 to TRBJ1-5; D is unresolved. Germline V lookup: CDR1 MNHNS, CDR2 SASEGT. CDR3 length equals 14 residues. V was trimmed by 7 bases and J by 2 bases, leaving 12 bases between them. In DNA, the CDR3 is TGTGCCAGCACTCCTTTGAGGGGCAATCAGCCCCAGCATTTT. Its translation: CASTPLRGNQPQHF.

The chain has TRBV4-1 and TRBJ1-2; 7 bases line up with TRBD1. Germline CDR1 reads MGHRA; CDR2 reads YSYEKL. The length of the CDR3 is 15 residues. Trimming took 4 bases from V and 5 from J; bases not matched to a gene: 10. CDR3 sequence: CASSPRQGLGYGYTF. As DNA, the CDR3 is TGCGCCAGCAGCCCGAGACAGGGTCTTGGGTATGGCTACACCTTC.

V gene TRBV6-6 combines with J gene TRBJ2-7; TRBD1 matches at 9 bases. The CDR3 sequence is 16 residues long. V shed 0 bases and J 6 bases; nucleotides not matched to a gene: 9. The germline CDR1 and CDR2 sequences are MNHNY and SVGAGI (reference sequence). The CDR3 protein is CASSYSDRGGSGEQYF. As DNA, the CDR3 is TGTGCCAGCAGTTACTCGGACAGGGGAGGGTCTGGCGAGCAGTACTTC.

The chain combines TRBV7-9 with TRBJ1-2; no firm D call. Deletions cut 5 bases from V and 5 bases from J, with 18 bases between. This CDR3 spans 15 amino acids. Per the germline V gene, CDR1 is SEHNR and CDR2 is FQNEAQ (reference sequence). The CDR3 DNA reads TGTGCCAGCAGCCCGCGGACTGCCTCGCCTTATGGCTACACCTTC. Protein sequence: CASSPRTASPYGYTF.

This sequence joins TRBV7-9 and TRBJ1-4; no clear D. Germline CDR1 SEHNR, CDR2 FQNEAQ (reference sequence). The CDR3 has 14 amino acids. Trimming took 3 bases from V and 8 from J, leaving 13 bases between them. The CDR3 loop is CASSFDREGEKLFF. The CDR3 DNA sequence: TGTGCCAGCAGCTTCGACCGGGAAGGGGAAAAACTGTTTTTT. The full variable domain, with the rest looked up from reference TRBV7-9 and TRBJ1-4, is DTGVSQNPRHKITKRGQNVTFRCDPISEHNRLYWYRQTLGQGPEFLTYFQNEAQLEKSRLLSDRFSAERPKGSFSTLEIQRTEQGDSAMYLCASSFDREGEKLFFGSGTQLSVL.

The gene calls are TRBV7-2 and TRBJ2-1; the D gene is possibly TRBD2 (7 bases). V was clipped by 3 bases and J by 9 bases, with 21 bases between them. Looked up from germline, CDR1 is SGHTA and CDR2 is FQGNSA. This CDR3 contains 16 residues. Here the CDR3 reads CASSFYGGAGEREQFF. The CDR3 DNA sequence: TGTGCCAGCAGCTTCTATGGGGGGGCGGGAGAACGTGAGCAGTTCTTC.

V gene TRBV27 combines with J gene TRBJ1-6; 10 nucleotides agree with TRBD1. V was pared by 5 bases and J by 6 bases, with 4 bases of the junction left unmatched. The CDR3 is 15 residues long. Germline V gene sequence: CDR1 MNHEY, CDR2 SMNVEV (reference sequence). CDR3 loop: CASSLRTGGNSPLHF. Written as DNA, the CDR3 is TGTGCCAGCAGTCTGAGGACAGGGGGTAATTCACCCCTCCACTTT.

This chain joins TRBV30 and TRBJ1-1, with TRBD1 identical over 9 bases. Trimming took 4 bases from V and 1 from J; bases not matched to a gene: 4. Germline CDR1 GTSNPN, CDR2 SVGIG (reference sequence). CDR3 length: 14 residues. The CDR3 is CAWNTGQGNTEAFF. The DNA of the CDR3 is TGTGCCTGGAATACGGGACAGGGGAACACTGAAGCTTTCTTT.

This chain uses TRBV6-1 with TRBJ1-4; D perhaps matches TRBD1 (5 bases). V lost 0 bases and J lost 5, with 10 bases in between. Per germline, CDR1 MNHNS and CDR2 SASEGT. This CDR3 is 15 amino acids long. The CDR3 coding sequence is TGTGCCAGCAGTGAAGCTTGGGGCTCCAATGAAAAACTGTTTTTT. Translating it yields CASSEAWGSNEKLFF.

The gene calls are TRBV25-1 and TRBJ1-6, with a tentative D call TRBD1 (6 bases). Trimming took 5 bases from V and 3 from J, leaving 14 bases between them. The CDR3 has 16 residues. Germline CDR1 and CDR2: MGHDK and SYGVNS. The CDR3 DNA reads as TGTGCCAGCAGTTTGGCAGGGGACCTCTATAATTCACCCCTCCACTTT. Encoded protein: CASSLAGDLYNSPLHF.

V gene TRBV6-1 combines with J gene TRBJ2-4, with D uncertain. This CDR3 has 15 residues. The germline V and J ends were trimmed by 6 bases and 0 bases, with 12 bases remaining between them. CDR1 is MNHNS and CDR2 is SASEGT in the germline V gene. The CDR3 DNA is TGTGCCAGCAGAACAGATATACTAGCCAAAAACATTCAGTACTTC. The encoded protein is CASRTDILAKNIQYF.

The V gene is TRBV6-6, the J gene TRBJ2-2; 9 nucleotides align to TRBD2. V gave up 6 bases and J gave up 6 bases; unmatched junction bases: 8. The CDR3 contains 15 residues. Germline V gives CDR1 MNHNY, CDR2 SVGAGI (reference sequence). In DNA, the CDR3 is TGTGCCAGCAGCCATTTAGCGGGAGAGGCCGGGGAGCTGTTTTTT. Protein: CASSHLAGEAGELFF.

V and J are TRBV4-2 and TRBJ1-3, with D tentatively TRBD1 (5 bases). V lost 4 bases and J 0 bases, leaving 10 bases between the germline ends. The CDR3 is 15 amino acids. CDR1 LGHNA and CDR2 YNFKEQ come from the germline V gene. The CDR3 DNA reads as TGTGCCAGCAGCCTACAGGACGGCTCTGGAAACACCATATATTTT. This codes for CASSLQDGSGNTIYF.

The J gene is TRBJ2-5, the V gene TRBV25-1; D is undetermined. The J call may be faulty, since TRBJ2-7 better matches the DNA end. The CDR3 sequence is 12 residues long. Germline V gene sequence: CDR1 MGHDK, CDR2 SYGVNS. The CDR3 nucleotides are TGTGCCAGCAGTGGTAGTAAGCGCGAGCAGTACTTC. Translated, it gives CASSGSKREQYF.

The chain combines TRBV16 with TRBJ1-5; no definite D call. The germline V gene encodes CDR1 KGHSY and CDR2 FQNENV. The CDR3 has 13 residues. Trimming removed 4 bases at V and 5 bases at J, with 9 bases between. CDR3 coding DNA: TGTGCCAGCAGCCCCCAGGCCGATCAGCCCCAGCATTTT. Translating it yields CASSPQADQPQHF.

The chain links TRBV28 to TRBJ1-1; tentatively, D is TRBD1 (6 bases). Germline loops: CDR1 MDHEN, CDR2 SYDVKM. CDR3 length: 11 residues. The V end was cut by 8 bases, the J end by 7 bases, with 11 bases between. The CDR3 DNA is TGTGCCAGCCGCACAGGGTTTGAAGCTTTCTTT. Protein product: CASRTGFEAFF. Variable domain in full (rest from reference TRBV28 and TRBJ1-1): DVKVTQSSRYLVKRTGEKVFLECVQDMDHENMFWYRQDPGLGLRLIYFSYDVKMKEKGDIPEGYSVSREKKERFSLILESASTNQTSMYLCASRTGFEAFFGQGTRLTVV.

The V gene is TRBV5-4, the J gene TRBJ1-6; 8 bases are a match to TRBD1. Unmatched junction bases numbered 5, after V lost 4 bases and J lost 8 bases. CDR3 length: 14 residues. Per germline, CDR1 SGHNT and CDR2 YYREEE (reference sequence). DNA of the CDR3: TGTGCCAGCAGCCCCGGACAGGGTGATTCACCCCTCCACTTT. Its translation is CASSPGQGDSPLHF. Complete variable domain (other parts from reference TRBV5-4 and TRBJ1-6): ETGVTQSPTHLIKTRGQQVTLRCSSQSGHNTVSWYQQALGQGPQFIFQYYREEENGRGNFPPRFSGLQFPNYSSELNVNALELDDSALYLCASSPGQGDSPLHFGNGTRLTVT.

The CDR3 spells CASSSGAGVGTGELFF. The CDR3, as DNA: TGTGCCAGCAGTTCCGGGGCGGGAGTAGGGACCGGGGAGCTGTTTTTT. The rearrangement uses TRBV27 and TRBJ2-2; 7 positions match TRBD2. CDR1 MNHEY and CDR2 SMNVEV come from the germline V gene (reference sequence). The CDR3 has 16 amino acids. Trimming removed 4 bases from V and 5 bases from J; junction bases left unmatched: 10.

V is TRBV11-2 and J is TRBJ1-5; no clear D gene. With 1 base removed from V and 12 bases from J, the gap between germline ends came to 13 bases. The CDR3 spans 13 residues. Germline V gives CDR1 SGHAT, CDR2 FQNNGV. The DNA of the CDR3 is TGTGCCAGCAGCTTAGCTCCGGGCCGGGACCAGCATTTT. Its translation is CASSLAPGRDQHF.